Below are 30 T cell receptor beta chains sequenced from a single sample in a study of CD8 T cells in Susac syndrome. Random hexamers were used to reverse transcribe the RNA input (about 0.5 to 1 ug). TCRdb recomputed calls from the immunoSEQ multiplex PCR reads with MiXCR, one row per CDR3 protein. This table has a few hundred thousand distinct CDR3 sequences, 90% to 95% appearing once. The sequenced sample was CD8+ T cells from PBMCs. The receptors derive from a human donor with multiple sclerosis.

The rearrangement joins TRBV12-3 or TRBV12-4 to TRBJ1-2; 9 nucleotides agree with TRBD1. V shed 7 bases, J shed 8 bases, and the junction held 17 bases outside the gene matches. This CDR3 has 16 residues. The CDR3 region is CASTSGTGNSLGGYTF. The CDR3 DNA follows: TGTGCCAGCACTTCCGGGACAGGGAACAGTCTGGGAGGCTACACCTTC.

The rearrangement joins TRBV9 to TRBJ2-1, with 7 nucleotides matching TRBD1. The V segment lost 5 bases and the J segment 3 bases; nucleotides outside the gene matches: 2. CDR1 is SGDLS, CDR2 YYNGEE, per germline. This CDR3 is built from 13 residues. CDR3 region: CASRGDSYNEQFF. The CDR3 bases are TGTGCCAGCAGAGGGGACAGCTACAATGAGCAGTTCTTC. Full variable domain (missing parts from reference TRBV9 and TRBJ2-1): DSGVTQTPKHLITATGQRVTLRCSPRSGDLSVYWYQQSLDQGLQFLIQYYNGEERAKGNILERFSAQQFPDLHSELNLSSLELGDSALYFCASRGDSYNEQFFGPGTRLTVL.

The chain employs TRBV2 and TRBJ1-1; no clear D. The CDR3 runs to 17 residues. CDR1 and CDR2 from the germline V gene are SNHLY and FYNNEI. V was trimmed by 0 bases and J by 4 bases, leaving 18 bases between them. CDR3 sequence: CASSEAGSGILGTEAFF. CDR3 nucleotides: TGTGCCAGCAGTGAAGCGGGGTCGGGGATCCTAGGCACTGAAGCTTTCTTT.

This chain connects TRBV20-1 to TRBJ2-5; 9 positions match TRBD2. The length of the CDR3 is 15 residues. Germline values: CDR1 DFQATT, CDR2 SNEGSKA (reference sequence). Trimming removed 2 bases from V and 5 bases from J; junction bases left unmatched: 9. This CDR3 is CSARSRGTSSETQYF. The DNA of the CDR3 is TGCAGTGCTAGATCCCGGGGGACTAGCTCGGAGACCCAGTACTTC.

The J gene is TRBJ2-2, the V gene TRBV5-4; possibly TRBD1 for D (6 bases). The CDR3 has 14 amino acids. The V and J ends lost 0 bases and 3 bases respectively, with 6 bases between them. Germline V gene lookup returns CDR1 SGHNT and CDR2 YYREEE (reference sequence). The CDR3 loop is CASSLGQDTGELFF. For the CDR3, the DNA is TGTGCCAGCAGCTTGGGACAGGACACCGGGGAGCTGTTTTTT.

J is TRBJ2-7 and V is TRBV7-2; 9 nucleotides match TRBD1. V was pared by 5 bases and J by 4 bases, with 15 bases of the junction left unmatched. Germline V gene lookup returns CDR1 SGHTA and CDR2 FQGNSA. The CDR3 contains 17 residues. The CDR3 loop reads CASSPFKQGADPYEQYF. The CDR3 nucleotides are TGTGCCAGCAGCCCTTTCAAACAGGGGGCCGATCCGTACGAGCAGTACTTC.

The gene calls are TRBV9 and TRBJ2-1; 10 nucleotides line up with TRBD2. This CDR3 is built from 16 residues. V lost 0 bases, J lost 7 bases, and 7 bases stayed unmatched. Germline-derived CDR1 and CDR2 are SGDLS and YYNGEE. The CDR3 reads CASSVEPSGSGNEQFF. The CDR3 DNA sequence: TGTGCCAGCAGCGTAGAGCCTAGCGGGAGTGGGAATGAGCAGTTCTTC. Using reference TRBV9 and TRBJ2-1 for the parts outside the CDR3, the full variable domain is DSGVTQTPKHLITATGQRVTLRCSPRSGDLSVYWYQQSLDQGLQFLIQYYNGEERAKGNILERFSAQQFPDLHSELNLSSLELGDSALYFCASSVEPSGSGNEQFFGPGTRLTVL.

V and J are TRBV27 and TRBJ2-7, with D perhaps given as TRBD1 or TRBD2 (5 bases each). The V gene's germline CDR1 is MNHEY and CDR2 SMNVEV (reference sequence). V lost 5 bases and J lost 0, with 8 bases in between. This CDR3 comprises 13 residues. Here the CDR3 DNA reads TGTGCCAGCAGTCGGGGCGTCTCCTACGAGCAGTACTTC. Protein: CASSRGVSYEQYF.

This clonotype has only one observation. The chain links TRBV2 to TRBJ2-5, with D perhaps TRBD1 (6 bases). CDR1 SNHLY and CDR2 FYNNEI come from the germline V gene. This CDR3 contains 17 residues. Trimming took 6 bases from V and 5 from J, leaving 25 bases between them. CDR3 protein: CASRHPTGTLRGETQYF. The CDR3 bases are TGTGCCAGCAGGCACCCAACCGGGACCCTTAGGGGGGAGACCCAGTACTTC.

This clonotype was observed a handful of times. DNA for the CDR3: TGCGCCAGCAGCCAAGAGGGGGGCCGCGGCGAGCAGTACTTC. Its translation is CASSQEGGRGEQYF. The chain joins TRBV4-1 to TRBJ2-7, with D perhaps assigned TRBD1 or TRBD2 (6 bases each). Germline CDR1 is MGHRA and CDR2 is YSYEKL. This CDR3 is 14 amino acids long. The V end lost 0 bases, the J end lost 6 bases, and 12 bases lay between the germline ends.

For the CDR3, the DNA is TGCAGCGCCCTGGGGGAGGGCGGAGGGAACTATGGCTACACCTTC. Encoded protein: CSALGEGGGNYGYTF. The rearrangement links TRBV29-1 to TRBJ1-2; D possibly corresponds to TRBD1 (5 bases). The V and J ends lost 7 bases and 2 bases respectively, with 20 bases between them. Germline CDR1 is SQVTM and CDR2 is ANQGSEA. The CDR3 spans 15 residues.

This sequence joins TRBV9 and TRBJ1-3; possible D gene TRBD1, 5 bases. Between the trimmed V and J ends, which lost 6 bases and 2 bases, there was a span of 12 bases. Germline lookup yields CDR1 SGDLS and CDR2 YYNGEE. The CDR3 is made up of 14 amino acids. This CDR3 reads CASTPGSTGNTIYF. The CDR3 DNA sequence: TGTGCCAGCACTCCAGGGAGCACTGGAAACACCATATATTTT.

This chain joins TRBV13 and TRBJ1-1; D is ambiguous. With 1 base removed from V and 8 bases from J, the gap between germline ends came to 20 bases. From germline, CDR1 is PRHDT and CDR2 FYEKMQ (reference sequence). There are 16 residues in the CDR3. CDR3: CASSLDPGLGRLEAFF. In DNA, the CDR3 is TGTGCCAGCAGCTTAGATCCGGGGTTGGGGAGACTCGAAGCTTTCTTT.

The chain combines TRBV27 with TRBJ2-1, with 7 nucleotides matching TRBD2. The germline CDR1 and CDR2 sequences are MNHEY and SMNVEV (reference sequence). The V gene end was trimmed by 3 bases and the J gene end by 9 bases; junction bases not matched to a gene: 2. The CDR3 covers 12 residues. CDR3 DNA sequence: TGTGCCAGCAGTTTTGGGAGGGCTGAGCAGTTCTTC. It encodes CASSFGRAEQFF.

The genes are TRBV20-1 and TRBJ2-4; 9 positions match TRBD1. J lost 6 bases, V lost 6 bases, and 3 bases had no gene match. Germline V gives CDR1 DFQATT, CDR2 SNEGSKA (reference sequence). The CDR3 has 12 residues. The CDR3 DNA follows: TGCAGTGCCACGGGACAGGGAAACATTCAGTACTTC. Amino acids: CSATGQGNIQYF.

J is TRBJ2-5 and V is TRBV5-4; D unresolved. This CDR3 has 14 amino acids. CDR1 and CDR2 (germline): SGHNT, YYREEE (reference sequence). The V end was cut by 3 bases, the J end by 0 bases, with 9 bases between. The CDR3 loop reads CASSWHGDQETQYF. As DNA, the CDR3 is TGTGCCAGCAGCTGGCATGGGGACCAAGAGACCCAGTACTTC.

The gene calls are TRBV6-1 and TRBJ2-5, with TRBD1 identical over 8 bases. The CDR3 length is 15 residues. Germline CDR1 MNHNS, CDR2 SASEGT. V shed 2 bases and J 5 bases; nucleotides not matched to a gene: 7. The CDR3 region is CASSESPGQGETQYF. As DNA, the CDR3 is TGTGCCAGCAGTGAAAGTCCAGGACAGGGTGAGACCCAGTACTTC.

The CDR3: CASSLIGADTQYF. The CDR3 DNA reads TGTGCCAGCAGCTTAATAGGGGCAGATACGCAGTATTTT. The chain carries TRBV7-9 and TRBJ2-3; D might be TRBD1 (5 bases). The CDR3 is 13 residues long. V was cut by 2 bases and J by 4 bases, with 7 bases left in between. The V gene's germline CDR1 is SEHNR and CDR2 FQNEAQ (reference sequence). Drawing the rest from reference TRBV7-9 and TRBJ2-3, the complete variable domain is DTGVSQNPRHKITKRGQNVTFRCDPISEHNRLYWYRQTLGQGPEFLTYFQNEAQLEKSRLLSDRFSAERPKGSFSTLEIQRTEQGDSAMYLCASSLIGADTQYFGPGTRLTVL.

This rearrangement joins TRBV3-1 to TRBJ1-3; perhaps TRBD1 as D (5 bases). Germline V gives CDR1 LGHDT, CDR2 YNNKEL (reference sequence). This CDR3 comprises 14 residues. Trimming took off 4 bases at V and 6 bases at J, with 13 bases between the two ends. CDR3 nucleotides: TGTGCCAGCAGCCTGGGGACCTCGGTAAACACCATATATTTT. It encodes CASSLGTSVNTIYF.

The chain carries TRBV5-1 and TRBJ1-2, with 8 bases lining up with TRBD1. V dropped 3 bases and J dropped 6; count of bases not matched to a gene: 7. Germline V CDR1 and CDR2: SGHRS, YFSETQ. The CDR3 has 14 amino acids. CDR3 amino acids: CASSSRTGRDGYTF. CDR3 bases: TGCGCCAGCAGCTCCCGGACAGGGAGAGATGGCTACACCTTC.

The V call is TRBV6-2 or TRBV6-3, the J call TRBJ1-1; D perhaps matches TRBD1 (6 bases). CDR1 is MNHEY, CDR2 SVGEGT, per germline. The CDR3 extends over 15 amino acids. Trimming took off 2 bases at V and 1 base at J, with 11 bases between the two ends. CDR3 nucleotide sequence: TGTGCCAGCAGTTACGGCCCGGGACAGAACACTGAAGCTTTCTTT. Residues: CASSYGPGQNTEAFF.

The CDR3 DNA follows: TGCGCCAGCAGCCAACCGGACAGGGGTACGGATACGCAGTATTTT. This codes for CASSQPDRGTDTQYF. The chain has TRBV4-1 and TRBJ2-3, with 9 nucleotides matching TRBD1. Germline V gives CDR1 MGHRA, CDR2 YSYEKL. J was trimmed by 6 bases and V by 2 bases; bases with no gene match: 6. The CDR3 runs 15 residues.

The CDR3: CASSYNRAEQYF. CDR3 DNA sequence: TGTGCCAGCAGCTACAACAGGGCCGAGCAGTACTTC. The chain employs TRBV5-6 and TRBJ2-7; a weak D match, TRBD1 (6 bases). Germline V gene lookup returns CDR1 SGHDT and CDR2 YYEEEE. There are 12 residues in the CDR3. Trimming removed 3 bases at V and 6 bases at J, with 10 bases between.

The rearrangement links TRBV4-1 to TRBJ2-7; D unresolved. The germline CDR1 and CDR2 sequences are MGHRA and YSYEKL. With 4 bases removed from V and 2 bases from J, the gap between germline ends came to 15 bases. This CDR3 spans 15 amino acids. The CDR3 here is CASSPNSRLAYEQYF. The DNA for the CDR3 is TGCGCCAGCAGCCCTAACAGCCGCCTCGCCTACGAGCAGTACTTC.

This rearrangement joins TRBV24-1 to TRBJ2-5; D might be TRBD1 (6 bases). Trimming stripped 4 bases from V and 1 base from J, with 12 bases between. This CDR3 comprises 15 residues. Per germline, CDR1 KGHDR and CDR2 SFDVKD. Here the CDR3 DNA reads TGTGCCACCAGTGACCCAAAGACAGGCCAAGAGACCCAGTACTTC. Amino acid sequence: CATSDPKTGQETQYF.

The rearrangement links TRBV7-9 to TRBJ2-5; 7 nucleotides align to TRBD1. The CDR3 is 13 amino acids. J was trimmed by 5 bases and V by 5 bases; bases with no gene match: 5. Germline-derived CDR1 and CDR2 are SEHNR and FQNEAQ (reference sequence). The CDR3 here is CASSPTGTETQYF. CDR3 nucleotides: TGTGCCAGCAGCCCGACAGGGACCGAGACCCAGTACTTC.

This chain connects TRBV4-3 to TRBJ2-1, with D hard to call. This CDR3 comprises 16 residues. Trimming left V 0 bases short and J 4 bases short, with 13 bases between. The germline CDR1 and CDR2 sequences are LGHNA and YSLEER. CDR3 in amino acids: CASSQDTRGAYNEQFF. CDR3 in DNA: TGCGCCAGCAGCCAAGATACCAGAGGTGCGTACAATGAGCAGTTCTTC.

The V gene is TRBV24-1, the J gene TRBJ1-2; the match to TRBD1 covers 8 bases. The CDR3 is made up of 14 amino acids. Trimming removed 4 bases from V and 8 bases from J; junction bases left unmatched: 8. Germline V lookup: CDR1 KGHDR, CDR2 SFDVKD. CDR3 sequence (DNA): TGTGCCACCAGTGAACGGACAGGGTCGTTAGGCTACACCTTC. As protein: CATSERTGSLGYTF.

The chain combines TRBV29-1 with TRBJ2-1; 11 nucleotides match TRBD2. Germline-derived CDR1 and CDR2 are SQVTM and ANQGSEA. V trimming: 5 bases; J trimming: 8 bases; junction bases outside the gene matches: 8. The CDR3 contains 14 residues. The CDR3 region is CSVSGSGRADEQFF. The CDR3 DNA sequence: TGCAGCGTTAGCGGTAGCGGGAGGGCAGATGAGCAGTTCTTC.

The chain has TRBV4-2 and TRBJ1-1; the D gene is possibly TRBD1 (6 bases). Deletions cut 0 bases from V and 10 bases from J, with 9 bases between. Germline V lookup: CDR1 LGHNA, CDR2 YNFKEQ. CDR3 length: 12 amino acids. DNA of the CDR3: TGTGCCAGCAGCCAAGAGGCAGGGGTAGCTTTCTTT. Its protein is CASSQEAGVAFF.